The clone carrying this T cell receptor (beta chain) occurred many times. Its antigen remains unknown. The read finishes 3 residues shy of the CDR3 end, and the germline J gene is used to complete it. Generated by immunoSEQ multiplex PCR, the TCRdb table keeps only in-frame clones and is missing some. Altogether 50,000 to 60,000 clones were found in the sample, and no singletons occur. The data are from a study of T cell clonality in common variable immunodeficiency. Patients and controls were mostly of Caucasian heritage. Donors gave about 5 to 8 ml heparinized peripheral whole blood. Trimming shortened V by 2 bases and J by 2 bases, and 6 bases separated the two germline ends. Per germline, CDR1 SGHAT and CDR2 FQNNGV. The CDR3 spans 13 residues. Regarding the study as a whole: Fewer deletions and N-nucleotide insertions were reportedly seen in common variable immunodeficiency TCR beta sequences. CVID subjects had higher TCRbeta clonality than healthy controls, most marked in about a third.

Source material: peripheral blood mononuclear cells. The chain joins TRBV11-2 to TRBJ1-2; D unresolved. The receptor comes from a person aged 18-70 years in good health. The covered CDR3 bases are TGTGCCAGCAGCTTACCAGCGAACTATGGC. As protein: CASSLPANYG. The full-length CDR3 reads as CASSLPANYGYTF.